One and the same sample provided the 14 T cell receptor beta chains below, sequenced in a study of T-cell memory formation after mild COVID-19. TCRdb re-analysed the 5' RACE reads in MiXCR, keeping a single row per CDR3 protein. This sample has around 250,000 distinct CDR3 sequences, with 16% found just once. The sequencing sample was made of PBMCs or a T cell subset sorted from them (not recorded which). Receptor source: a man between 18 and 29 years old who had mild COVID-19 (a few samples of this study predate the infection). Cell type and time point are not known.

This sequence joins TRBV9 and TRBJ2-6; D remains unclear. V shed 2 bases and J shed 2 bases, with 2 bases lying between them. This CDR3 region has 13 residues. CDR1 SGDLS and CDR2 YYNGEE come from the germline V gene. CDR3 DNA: TGTGCCAGCAGCGTCCCTGGGGCCAACGTCCTGACTTTC. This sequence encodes CASSVPGANVLTF.

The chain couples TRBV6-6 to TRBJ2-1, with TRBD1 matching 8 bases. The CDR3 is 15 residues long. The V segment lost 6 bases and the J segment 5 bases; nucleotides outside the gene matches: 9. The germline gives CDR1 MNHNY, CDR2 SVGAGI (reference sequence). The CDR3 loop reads CASRHGQGIDNEQFF. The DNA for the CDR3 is TGTGCCAGCAGACACGGACAGGGTATCGACAATGAGCAGTTCTTC.

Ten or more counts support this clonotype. The CDR3 sequence: CASSLGLGVADTQYF. CDR3 nucleotide sequence: TGTGCCAGCAGCTTAGGTCTGGGGGTGGCAGATACGCAGTATTTT. This chain joins TRBV7-6 and TRBJ2-3; perhaps D is TRBD1 or TRBD2 (5 bases each). Trimming took 1 base from V and 4 from J, leaving 12 bases between them. The germline CDR1 and CDR2 sequences are SGHVS and FNYEAQ. The CDR3 has 15 amino acids.

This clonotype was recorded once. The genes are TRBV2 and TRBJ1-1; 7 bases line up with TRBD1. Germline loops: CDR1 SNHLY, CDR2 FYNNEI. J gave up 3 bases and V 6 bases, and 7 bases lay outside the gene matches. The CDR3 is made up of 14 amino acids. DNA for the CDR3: TGTGCCAGCAGGGGACAGAGTAGGGACACTGAAGCTTTCTTT. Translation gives CASRGQSRDTEAFF. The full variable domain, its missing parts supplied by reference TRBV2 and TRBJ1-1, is EPEVTQTPSHQVTQMGQEVILRCVPISNHLYFYWYRQILGQKVEFLVSFYNNEISEKSEIFDDQFSVERPDGSNFTLKIRSTKLEDSAMYFCASRGQSRDTEAFFGQGTRLTVV.

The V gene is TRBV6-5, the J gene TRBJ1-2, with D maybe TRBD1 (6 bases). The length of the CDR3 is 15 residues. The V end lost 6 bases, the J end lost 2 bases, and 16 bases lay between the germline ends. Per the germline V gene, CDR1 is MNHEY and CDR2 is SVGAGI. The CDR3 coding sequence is TGTGCCAGCAGCCCAGGGGATCCTTACAACTATGGCTACACCTTC. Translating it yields CASSPGDPYNYGYTF.

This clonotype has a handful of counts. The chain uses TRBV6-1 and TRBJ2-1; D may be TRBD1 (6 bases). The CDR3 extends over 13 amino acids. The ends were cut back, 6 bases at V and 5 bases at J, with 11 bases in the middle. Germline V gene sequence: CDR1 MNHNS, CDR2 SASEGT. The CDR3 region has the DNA TGTGCCAGCAGGGCCAGGGGCCACAATGAGCAGTTCTTC. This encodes CASRARGHNEQFF.

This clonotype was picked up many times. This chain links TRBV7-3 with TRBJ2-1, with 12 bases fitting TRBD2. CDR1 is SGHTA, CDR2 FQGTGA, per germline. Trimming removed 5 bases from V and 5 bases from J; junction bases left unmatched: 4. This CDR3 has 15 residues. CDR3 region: CASSLGLAGNNEQFF. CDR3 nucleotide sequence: TGTGCCAGCAGCCTTGGACTAGCGGGGAACAATGAGCAGTTCTTC.

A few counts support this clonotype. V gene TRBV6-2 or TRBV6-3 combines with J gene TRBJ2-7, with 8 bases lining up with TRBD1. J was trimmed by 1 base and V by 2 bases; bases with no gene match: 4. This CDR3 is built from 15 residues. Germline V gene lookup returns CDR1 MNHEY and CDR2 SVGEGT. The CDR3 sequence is CASSYGTGGSYEQYV. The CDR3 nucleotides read TGTGCCAGCAGTTACGGAACAGGGGGATCCTACGAGCAGTACGTC.

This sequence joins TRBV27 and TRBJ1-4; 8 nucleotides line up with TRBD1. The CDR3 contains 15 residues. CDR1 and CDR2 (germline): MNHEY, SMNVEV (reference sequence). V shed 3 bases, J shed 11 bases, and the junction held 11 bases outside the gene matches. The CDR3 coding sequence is TGTGCCAGCAGTTTCAGGACAGGGACCTTTCAGAAACTGTTTTTT. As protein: CASSFRTGTFQKLFF.

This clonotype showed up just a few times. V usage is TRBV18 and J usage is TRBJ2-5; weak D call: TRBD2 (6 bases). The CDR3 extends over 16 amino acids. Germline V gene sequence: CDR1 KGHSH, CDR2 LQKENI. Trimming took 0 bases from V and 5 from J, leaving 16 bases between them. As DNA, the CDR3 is TGTGCCAGCTCACCACCGGTAGGAGGGTTCGGTGAGACCCAGTACTTC. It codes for CASSPPVGGFGETQYF.

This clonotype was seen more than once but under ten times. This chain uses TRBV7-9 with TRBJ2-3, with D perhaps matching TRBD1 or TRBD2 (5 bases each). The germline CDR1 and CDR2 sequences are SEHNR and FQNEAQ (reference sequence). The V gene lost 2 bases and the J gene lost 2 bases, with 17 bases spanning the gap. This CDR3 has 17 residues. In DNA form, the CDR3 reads TGTGCCAGCAGCTTATGGGAGAGGGGACCCTTCACAGATACGCAGTATTTT. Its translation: CASSLWERGPFTDTQYF.

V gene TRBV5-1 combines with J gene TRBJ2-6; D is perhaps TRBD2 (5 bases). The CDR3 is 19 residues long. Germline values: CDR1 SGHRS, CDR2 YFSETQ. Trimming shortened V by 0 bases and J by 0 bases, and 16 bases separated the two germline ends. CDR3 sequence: CASSLGRSRSRSGANVLTF. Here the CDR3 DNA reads TGCGCCAGCAGCTTGGGGAGGTCCCGGTCGCGCTCTGGGGCCAACGTCCTGACTTTC.

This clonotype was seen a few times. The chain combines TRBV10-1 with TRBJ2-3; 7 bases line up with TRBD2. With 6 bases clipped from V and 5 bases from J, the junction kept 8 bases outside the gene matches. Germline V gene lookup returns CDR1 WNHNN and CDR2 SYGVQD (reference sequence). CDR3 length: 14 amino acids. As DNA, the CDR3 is TGCGCCAGCAGCCCCGGGACTAACGAAGATACGCAGTATTTT. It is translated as CASSPGTNEDTQYF.

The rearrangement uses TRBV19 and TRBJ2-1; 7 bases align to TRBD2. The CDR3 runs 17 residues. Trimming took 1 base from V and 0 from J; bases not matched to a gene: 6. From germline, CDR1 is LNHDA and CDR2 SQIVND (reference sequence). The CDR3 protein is CASSIGERGSSYNEQFF. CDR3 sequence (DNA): TGTGCCAGTAGTATAGGGGAGCGGGGTAGCTCCTACAATGAGCAGTTCTTC.